The T cell receptor beta chain described here comes from a study of regulatory T cells in long-lasting Graves disease. Investigators prepared the TCR beta libraries by applying iRepertoire HTBI primers and Arm-PCR of CDR3 regions. TCRdb reprocessed the multiplex PCR reads with MiXCR, giving one entry per CDR3 protein. The sample includes about 470,000 distinct CDR3 sequences, 20% of them seen just once. Time point defined: persistent/refractory GD, antithyroid drugs over 5 years with positive TRAb. The TCR library was made from RNA that had been extracted from PBMCs in TRIzol. This clonotype was counted ten times or more. This receptor was identified in a female donor with Graves disease. Sequenced here: peripheral blood mononuclear cells (PBMCs), sampled when the disease was refractory, from a patient treated with antithyroid drugs.

The CDR3 nucleotides read TGTGCCAGCAGTTATCCGGGAGGTGTGAACGAGCAGTACTTC. Translated: CASSYPGGVNEQYF. The V call is TRBV2, the J call TRBJ2-7; 7 positions agree with TRBD2. The CDR3 spans 14 residues. Germline V gives CDR1 SNHLY, CDR2 FYNNEI. The V and J ends lost 5 bases and 5 bases, in that order; junction bases with no gene match: 9. Drawing the rest from reference TRBV2 and TRBJ2-7, the complete variable domain is EPEVTQTPSHQVTQMGQEVILRCVPISNHLYFYWYRQILGQKVEFLVSFYNNEISEKSEIFDDQFSVERPDGSNFTLKIRSTKLEDSAMYFCASSYPGGVNEQYFGPGTRLTVT.